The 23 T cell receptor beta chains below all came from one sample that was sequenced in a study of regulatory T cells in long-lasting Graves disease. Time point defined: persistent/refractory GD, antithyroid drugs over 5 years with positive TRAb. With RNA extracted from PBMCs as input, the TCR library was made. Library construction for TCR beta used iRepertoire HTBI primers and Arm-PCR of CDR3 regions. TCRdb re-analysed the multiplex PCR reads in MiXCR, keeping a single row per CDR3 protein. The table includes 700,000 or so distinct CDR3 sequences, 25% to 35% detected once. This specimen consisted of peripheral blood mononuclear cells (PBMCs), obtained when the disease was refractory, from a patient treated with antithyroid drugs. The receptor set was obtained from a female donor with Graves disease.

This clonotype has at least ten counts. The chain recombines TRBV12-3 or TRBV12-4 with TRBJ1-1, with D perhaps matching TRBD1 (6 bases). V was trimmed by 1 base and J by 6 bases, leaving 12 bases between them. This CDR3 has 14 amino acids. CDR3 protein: CASSLGGGVSEAFF. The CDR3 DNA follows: TGTGCCAGCAGTTTAGGAGGGGGGGTTTCTGAAGCTTTCTTT.

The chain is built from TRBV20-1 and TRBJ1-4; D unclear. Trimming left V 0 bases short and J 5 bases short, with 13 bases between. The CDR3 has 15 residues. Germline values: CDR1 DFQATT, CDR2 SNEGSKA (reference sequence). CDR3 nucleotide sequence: TGCAGTGCTAGAGATCCCTCAAGCGGGAATGAAAAACTGTTTTTT. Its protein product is CSARDPSSGNEKLFF.

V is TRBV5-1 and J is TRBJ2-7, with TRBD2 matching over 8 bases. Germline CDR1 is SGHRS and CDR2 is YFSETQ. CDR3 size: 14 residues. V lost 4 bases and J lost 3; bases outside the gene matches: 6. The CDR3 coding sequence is TGCGCCAGCAGCGAAGGGACTAGGGTCTACGAGCAGTACTTC. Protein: CASSEGTRVYEQYF.

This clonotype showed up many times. CDR3 DNA sequence: TGTGCCAGCACCCTTGGGGGGGTTCAGCCCCAGCATTTT. Protein: CASTLGGVQPQHF. J is TRBJ1-5 and V is TRBV12-3 or TRBV12-4; perhaps TRBD1 as D (5 bases). Trimming left V 7 bases short and J 6 bases short, with 13 bases between. This CDR3 contains 13 residues.

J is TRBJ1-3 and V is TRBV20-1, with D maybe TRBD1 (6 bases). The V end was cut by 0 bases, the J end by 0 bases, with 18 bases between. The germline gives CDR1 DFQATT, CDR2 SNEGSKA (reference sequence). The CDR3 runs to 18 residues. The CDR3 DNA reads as TGCAGTGCTAGAGATCACAGGGCCCCACCAGTCTCTGGAAACACCATATATTTT. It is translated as CSARDHRAPPVSGNTIYF.

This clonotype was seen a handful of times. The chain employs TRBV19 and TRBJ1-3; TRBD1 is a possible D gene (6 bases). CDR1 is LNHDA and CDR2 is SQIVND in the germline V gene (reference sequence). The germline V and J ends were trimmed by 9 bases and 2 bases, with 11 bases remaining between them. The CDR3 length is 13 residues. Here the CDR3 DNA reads TGTGCCAGCCGCAGGGGTACTGGAAACACCATATATTTT. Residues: CASRRGTGNTIYF.

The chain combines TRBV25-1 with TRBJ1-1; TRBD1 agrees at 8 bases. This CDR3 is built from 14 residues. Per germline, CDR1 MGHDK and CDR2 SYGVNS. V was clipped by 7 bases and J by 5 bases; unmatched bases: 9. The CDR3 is CASTYTGGRTEAFF. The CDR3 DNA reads TGTGCCAGCACCTATACAGGGGGTCGGACTGAAGCTTTCTTT.

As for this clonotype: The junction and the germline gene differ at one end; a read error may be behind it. CDR3 protein: CASSPGWGQGTQYF. DNA of the CDR3: TGTGCCAGCAGTCCGGGTTGGGGGCAAGGGACCCAGTACTTC. The gene calls are TRBV6-1 and TRBJ2-5; a weak D match, TRBD1 (6 bases). The germline gives CDR1 MNHNS, CDR2 SASEGT. This CDR3 is built from 14 residues.

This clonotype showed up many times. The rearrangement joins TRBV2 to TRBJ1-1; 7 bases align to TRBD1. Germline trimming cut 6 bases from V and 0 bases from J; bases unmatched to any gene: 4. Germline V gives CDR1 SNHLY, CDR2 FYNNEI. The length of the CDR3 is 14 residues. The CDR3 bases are TGTGCCAGCAGCAAACAGGGGATGAACACTGAAGCTTTCTTT. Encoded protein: CASSKQGMNTEAFF.

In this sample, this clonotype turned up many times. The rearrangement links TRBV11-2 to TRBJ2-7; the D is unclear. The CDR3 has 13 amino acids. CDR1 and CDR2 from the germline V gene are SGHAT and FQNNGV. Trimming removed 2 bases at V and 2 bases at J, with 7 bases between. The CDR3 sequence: CASSLQRPYEQYF. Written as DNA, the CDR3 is TGTGCCAGCAGCTTACAGCGACCCTACGAGCAGTACTTC.

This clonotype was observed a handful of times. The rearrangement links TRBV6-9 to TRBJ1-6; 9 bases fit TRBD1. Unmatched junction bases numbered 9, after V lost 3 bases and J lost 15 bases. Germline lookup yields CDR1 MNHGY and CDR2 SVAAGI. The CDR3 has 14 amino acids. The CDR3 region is CASSYGTGRFHLHF. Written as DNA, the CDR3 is TGTGCCAGCAGTTACGGGACAGGGAGGTTTCACCTCCACTTT.

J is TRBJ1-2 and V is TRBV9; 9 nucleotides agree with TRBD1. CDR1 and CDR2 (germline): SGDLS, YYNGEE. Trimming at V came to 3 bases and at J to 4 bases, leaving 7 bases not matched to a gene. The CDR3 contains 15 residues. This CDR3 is CASSAGTGKPYGYTF. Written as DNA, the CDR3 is TGTGCCAGCAGCGCCGGGACAGGGAAGCCCTATGGCTACACCTTC. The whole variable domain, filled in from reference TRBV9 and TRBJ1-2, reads DSGVTQTPKHLITATGQRVTLRCSPRSGDLSVYWYQQSLDQGLQFLIQYYNGEERAKGNILERFSAQQFPDLHSELNLSSLELGDSALYFCASSAGTGKPYGYTFGSGTRLTVV.

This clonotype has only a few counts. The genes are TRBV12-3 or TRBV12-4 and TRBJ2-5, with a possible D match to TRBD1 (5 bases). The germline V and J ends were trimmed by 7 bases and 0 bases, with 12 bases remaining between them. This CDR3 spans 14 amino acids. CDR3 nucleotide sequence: TGTGCCAGCACGACAGAAAAGTACCAAGAGACCCAGTACTTC. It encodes CASTTEKYQETQYF.

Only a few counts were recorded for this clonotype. The CDR3: CASSLGPGGNEQYF. CDR3 coding DNA: TGTGCCAGCAGCTTAGGCCCAGGGGGAAACGAGCAGTACTTC. The genes are TRBV7-9 and TRBJ2-7, with 7 bases lining up with TRBD1. Losses at the gene ends were 1 base for V and 5 bases for J; bases not matched to a gene: 5. CDR3 length: 14 residues. Germline loops: CDR1 SEHNR, CDR2 FQNEAQ (reference sequence).

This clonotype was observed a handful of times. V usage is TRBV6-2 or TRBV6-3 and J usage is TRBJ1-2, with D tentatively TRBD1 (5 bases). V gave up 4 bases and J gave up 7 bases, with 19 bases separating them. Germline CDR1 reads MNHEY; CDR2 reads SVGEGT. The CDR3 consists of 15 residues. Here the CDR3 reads CASSSVGVAVSGYTF. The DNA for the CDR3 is TGTGCCAGCAGTTCCGTGGGGGTGGCGGTGTCTGGCTACACCTTC.

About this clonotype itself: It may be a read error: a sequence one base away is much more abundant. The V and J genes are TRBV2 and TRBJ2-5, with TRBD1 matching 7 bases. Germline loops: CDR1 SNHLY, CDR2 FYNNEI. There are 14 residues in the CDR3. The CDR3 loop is CASSVDRAQEIQYF. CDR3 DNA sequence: TGTGCCAGCAGTGTCGACAGGGCTCAAGAGATCCAGTACTTC.

The CDR3 is CASSQDGLAGETQYF. CDR3 DNA: TGTGCCAGCAGCCAAGATGGCCTAGCAGGGGAGACCCAGTACTTC. The chain has TRBV4-2 and TRBJ2-5; D is tentatively TRBD1 or TRBD2 (5 bases each). CDR1 LGHNA and CDR2 YNFKEQ come from the germline V gene. This CDR3 has 15 amino acids. V was pared by 0 bases and J by 5 bases, with 13 bases between.

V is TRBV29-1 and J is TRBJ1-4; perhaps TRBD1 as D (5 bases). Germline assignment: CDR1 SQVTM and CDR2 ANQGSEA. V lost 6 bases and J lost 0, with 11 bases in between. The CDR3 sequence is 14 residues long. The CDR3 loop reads CSVGEGTTNEKLFF. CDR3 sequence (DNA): TGCAGCGTGGGGGAGGGAACAACTAATGAAAAACTGTTTTTT.

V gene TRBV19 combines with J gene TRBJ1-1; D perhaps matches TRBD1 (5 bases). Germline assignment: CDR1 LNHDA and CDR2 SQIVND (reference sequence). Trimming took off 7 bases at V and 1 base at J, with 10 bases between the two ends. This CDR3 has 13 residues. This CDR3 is CASTLDKNTEAFF. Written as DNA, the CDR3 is TGTGCCAGTACCTTGGACAAGAACACTGAAGCTTTCTTT.

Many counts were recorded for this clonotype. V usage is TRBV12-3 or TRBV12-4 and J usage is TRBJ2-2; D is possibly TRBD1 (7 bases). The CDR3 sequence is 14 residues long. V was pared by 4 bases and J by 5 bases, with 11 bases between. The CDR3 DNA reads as TGTGCCAGCAGTTCGACAGGGAGGACCGGGGAGCTGTTTTTT. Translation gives CASSSTGRTGELFF.

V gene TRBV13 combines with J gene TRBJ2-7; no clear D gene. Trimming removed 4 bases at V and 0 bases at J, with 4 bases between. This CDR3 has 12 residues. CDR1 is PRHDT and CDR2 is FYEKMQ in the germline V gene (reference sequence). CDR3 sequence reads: CASSSYSYEQYF. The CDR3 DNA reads TGTGCCAGCAGCTCCTACTCCTACGAGCAGTACTTC.

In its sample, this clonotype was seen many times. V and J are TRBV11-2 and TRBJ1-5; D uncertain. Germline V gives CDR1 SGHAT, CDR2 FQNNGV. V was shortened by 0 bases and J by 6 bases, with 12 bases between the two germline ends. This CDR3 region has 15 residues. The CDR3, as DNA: TGTGCCAGCAGCTTAGAGGTAGCGCGGCGTCAGCCCCAGCATTTT. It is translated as CASSLEVARRQPQHF.

DNA of the CDR3: TGTGCCAGCAGTGAGCGGTCAGATACGCAGTATTTT. Its protein product is CASSERSDTQYF. The genes are TRBV6-1 and TRBJ2-3; D is ambiguous. The CDR3 extends over 12 amino acids. CDR1 is MNHNS and CDR2 is SASEGT in the germline V gene. The V and J ends lost 3 bases and 4 bases respectively, with 5 bases between them.